Reported below is one T cell receptor beta chain. The antigen it recognizes is unknown. Qualities for individual bases were not recorded, and no much larger clone is one base off. This specimen belongs to a study of blood T cell repertoires in COVID-19 (dated by TCRdb to about 2020). Background on the whole study: Samples from collaborators originated in the United States, Italy and Spain and spanned both the acute and convalescent phases of COVID-19. The samples were drawn from the first 160 participants of the ongoing ImmuneRACE study and from some 1,300 subjects provided by 6 global collaborators. The dataset comprised deeply sampled blood TCRbeta repertoires from subjects exposed to, actively infected with, or recovered from COVID-19. Where available, HLA class I and class II types were taken from metadata supplied by the sample provider and were not determined by assay-based typing. The material from the prospective study consisted of cDNA or gDNA derived from T cells, B-cell-depleted T cells, or PBMCs. The repertoires were released in a freely available public database intended as a resource for research on the immune response to SARS-CoV-2. Sample metadata almost always included a de-identified subject ID, COVID-19 status, age in years and sex.

The immunoSEQ Assay, a bias-controlled multiplex PCR, was used to amplify TCRbeta CDR3 regions from genomic DNA. The paper's processing steps were these. Nucleated cell counts per sample were estimated from amplification of reference gene primers within the assay. Sequence reads were collapsed and filtered to measure the absolute abundance of every unique TCRbeta CDR3 rearrangement. Productive Simpson clonality was computed per sample as the square root of Simpson's diversity index over productive rearrangements. TCRdb took over this immuneACCESS table, retaining in-frame rearrangements with V and J assigned. Such tables are incomplete; in checked studies, under half of the missing clones stem from an unresolved V gene, and the remainder is unexplained. V and J calls and clone size are given by that table; D and trimming were obtained from the DNA. The sample contains fewer than 350,000 clones, roughly 90% of them found a single time. The ten most abundant clones make up over 1% of the sample.

The paper's findings and limits, for the study overall: The amount of clinical and demographic metadata varied by source and participant and was provided uncurated.

Participants in the prospective study were aged roughly 18 to 100 years, lived in 20 to 25 United States geographic areas, and enrolled through a virtual design. To assign participants to cohorts, the prospective study relied on clinical history that participants themselves reported in a screening survey and a study questionnaire. Exposed participants had been in contact with someone with a PCR-confirmed or clinician-diagnosed COVID-19 case within 2 weeks of study entry. Each participant in the prospective study had whole blood, serum and a nasopharyngeal or oropharyngeal swab collected by mobile phlebotomists. Over a roughly two-month period, participants in the prospective study had the option of providing additional blood draws and questionnaires. Prospective study blood samples were shipped either frozen or at room temperature before DNA extraction. V lost 7 bases and J lost 3 bases, and the count of bases not matched to a germline gene is 7. The CDR3 contains 14 residues, cysteine and phenylalanine counted. Only the CDR3 portion is preserved as DNA: 42 bases, with reading frame beginning at the first base. CDR1 and CDR2 are read off the germline V gene as SGDLS and YYNGEE.

This clonotype was obtained from a woman aged 25-40 years who had been exposed to COVID-19. The specimen sequenced was PBMCs or T cells enriched from blood (not recorded which). The sequence links TRBV9 to TRBJ2-1, with 7 bases matching TRBD2. Read as DNA, the sequence is TGTGCCAGCGAGGGCGGGAGTTTCTACAATGAGCAGTTCTTC. The translation is CASEGGSFYNEQFF.